A selection of T cell receptor beta chains follows, all from one sample in a study of control samples from healthy donors and cancer patients. The table came from immunoSEQ multiplex PCR; TCRdb's copy has only in-frame clones and leaves some out. The data contain more than 70,000 clones, about 94% of them singletons. Material for sequencing was blood. The receptors stem from a woman under 40 in good health. CDR3s include the opening cysteine and the closing phenylalanine or tryptophan. A D gene is named only where the DNA matches it firmly. Not every row has a clone size; where given, it reads once, few, many or a size class.

CASSIQGGAYNSPLHF	TGTGCCAGCAGCATACAGGGTGGCGCCTATAATTCACCCCTCCACTTT	.	TRBV7-9	.	16	TRBJ1-6
CASSLAGVNGELFF	TGTGCTAGCAGCTTAGCGGGGGTAAACGGGGAGCTGTTTTTT	.	TRBV7-7	TRBD2	14	TRBJ2-2
CASSSWGLSEAFF	TGTGCCAGCAGCTCATGGGGGTTATCCGAAGCTTTCTTT	.	TRBV6-5	.	13	TRBJ1-1
CSASRGALNTEAFF	TGCAGCGCCTCCAGGGGGGCATTGAACACTGAAGCTTTCTTT	once	TRBV29-1	TRBD1	14	TRBJ1-1
CASSPLGDRGETQYF	TGTGCCAGCTCTCCCCTGGGGGACAGGGGAGAGACCCAGTACTTC	.	TRBV18	TRBD1	15	TRBJ2-5
CASSFRTRGTEAFF	TGTGCCAGCAGCTTCAGGACCCGAGGGACTGAAGCTTTCTTT	few	TRBV13	.	14	TRBJ1-1
CASSLRADGNTIYF	TGTGCCAGCAGCTTAAGGGCAGATGGAAACACCATATATTTT	.	TRBV7-9	.	14	TRBJ1-3
CASSARGSDTQYF	TGCGCCAGCAGTGCTCGGGGTTCGGATACGCAGTATTTT	.	TRBV10-1	.	13	TRBJ2-3
CASSELALPETQYF	TGTGCCAGCTCGGAACTAGCGCTGCCCGAGACCCAGTACTTC	.	TRBV6-5	TRBD2	14	TRBJ2-5
CASSVGRENNIQYF	TGTGCCAGCAGCGTAGGACGGGAAAACAACATTCAGTACTTC	.	TRBV9	.	14	TRBJ2-4
CASSWVGGHEQYF	TGTGCCAGCAGTTGGGTTGGGGGACACGAGCAGTACTTC	.	TRBV27	.	13	TRBJ2-7
CAWSSDGVRSQPQHF	TGTGCCTGGAGTTCCGACGGAGTTCGTAGTCAGCCCCAGCATTTT	.	TRBV30	.	15	TRBJ1-5
CASYKGGPQHF	TGCGCCAGTTATAAAGGAGGGCCCCAGCATTTT	.	TRBV5-1	.	11	TRBJ1-5
CASSISSGNTIYF	TGTGCCAGCAGTATCAGTTCAGGAAACACCATATATTTT	.	TRBV3-1/TRBV3-2	.	13	TRBJ1-3